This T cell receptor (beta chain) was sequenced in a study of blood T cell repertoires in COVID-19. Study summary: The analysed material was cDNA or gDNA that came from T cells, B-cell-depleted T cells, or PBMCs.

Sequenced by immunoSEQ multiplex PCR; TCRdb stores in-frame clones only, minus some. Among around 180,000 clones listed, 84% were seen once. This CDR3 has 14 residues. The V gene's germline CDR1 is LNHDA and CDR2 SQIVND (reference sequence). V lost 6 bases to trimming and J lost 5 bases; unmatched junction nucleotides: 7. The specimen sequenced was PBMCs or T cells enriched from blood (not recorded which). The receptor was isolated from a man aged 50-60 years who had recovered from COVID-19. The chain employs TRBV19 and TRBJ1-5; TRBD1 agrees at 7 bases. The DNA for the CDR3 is TGTGCCAGTAGGGAGACAGGGAAGTATCAGCCCCAGCATTTT. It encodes CASRETGKYQPQHF.